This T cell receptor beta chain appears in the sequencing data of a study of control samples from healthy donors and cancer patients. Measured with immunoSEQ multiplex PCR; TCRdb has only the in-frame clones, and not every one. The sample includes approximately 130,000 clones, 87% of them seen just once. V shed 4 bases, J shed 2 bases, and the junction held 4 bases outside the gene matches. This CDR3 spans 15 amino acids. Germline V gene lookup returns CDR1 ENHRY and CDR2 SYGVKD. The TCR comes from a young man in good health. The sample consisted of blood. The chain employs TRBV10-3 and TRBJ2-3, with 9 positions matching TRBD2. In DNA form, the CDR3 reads TGTGCCATCAGTGGGACTAGCGAAACCACAGATACGCAGTATTTT. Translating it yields CAISGTSETTDTQYF.